Following are 19 T cell receptor beta chains from one sample sequenced in a study of T cell responses to AZD1222 COVID-19 vaccine. Sequencing used immunoSEQ multiplex PCR; TCRdb keeps in-frame clones, though not all of them. This table holds over 150,000 clones, around nine tenths found once. Source: peripheral blood, taken on day 0 of AZD1222 vaccination. These receptors came from an adult in good health.

The count of this clone is one. The V call is TRBV13, the J call TRBJ2-2; D ambiguous. CDR1 is PRHDT and CDR2 is FYEKMQ in the germline V gene (reference sequence). Trimming pared 2 bases from V and 5 bases from J, leaving 12 bases between. CDR3 length: 15 residues. This CDR3 reads CASSLFGPDTGELFF. CDR3 DNA: TGTGCCAGCAGCTTATTTGGGCCAGATACCGGGGAGCTGTTTTTT.

CDR3: CASSQDRAGDSYEQYF. The DNA for the CDR3 is TGCGCCAGCAGCCAAGATCGGGCAGGGGACTCCTACGAGCAGTACTTC. The rearrangement uses TRBV4-1 and TRBJ2-7; a weak D match, TRBD1 (6 bases). V was pared by 0 bases and J by 0 bases, with 12 bases between. The CDR3 consists of 16 residues. Germline CDR1 MGHRA, CDR2 YSYEKL.

The rearrangement uses TRBV19 and TRBJ2-7; 12 bases line up with TRBD1. The CDR3 consists of 14 residues. The germline V gene has CDR1 LNHDA and CDR2 SQIVND (reference sequence). The trim removed 3 bases at V and 6 bases at J, leaving 3 bases unmatched. Here the CDR3 reads CASSIGTGGFEQYF. As DNA, the CDR3 is TGTGCCAGTAGTATTGGGACAGGGGGCTTCGAGCAGTACTTC.

The chain recombines TRBV5-1 with TRBJ1-3; no clear D gene. The CDR3 is 17 residues long. Looked up from germline, CDR1 is SGHRS and CDR2 is YFSETQ. V lost 0 bases and J lost 0, with 13 bases in between. In nucleotides, the CDR3 is TGCGCCAGCAGCTTGGAGTGGAAACCGAACTCTGGAAACACCATATATTTT. Its protein is CASSLEWKPNSGNTIYF.

The chain has TRBV19 and TRBJ2-1; TRBD2 matches 14 bases. The CDR3 is made up of 13 amino acids. Germline V gene data show CDR1 as LNHDA and CDR2 as SQIVND (reference sequence). The V and J ends lost 6 bases and 10 bases, in that order; junction bases with no gene match: 2. CDR3 region: CASRRTSGGEQFF. Written as DNA, the CDR3 is TGTGCCAGTAGGCGGACTAGCGGGGGGGAGCAGTTCTTC.

The chain employs TRBV6-2 or TRBV6-3 and TRBJ2-2, with D uncertain. Germline loops: CDR1 MNHEY, CDR2 SVGEGT. V shed 2 bases and J shed 3 bases, with 4 bases lying between them. The CDR3 is 13 amino acids. DNA of the CDR3: TGTGCCAGCAGTTACATGGACACCGGGGAGCTGTTTTTT. Encoded protein: CASSYMDTGELFF.

This clone came up a few times. V usage is TRBV18 and J usage is TRBJ2-5; D is unclear. The V and J ends lost 3 bases and 3 bases respectively, with 8 bases between them. The CDR3 consists of 13 residues. Per the germline V gene, CDR1 is KGHSH and CDR2 is LQKENI. For the CDR3, the DNA is TGTGCCAGCTCACCGTGGGGTGAAGAGACCCAGTACTTC. Encoded protein: CASSPWGEETQYF.

The V and J genes are TRBV9 and TRBJ2-3; D is unresolved. Trimming removed 4 bases from V and 2 bases from J, with 8 bases in between. The CDR3 loop spans 13 amino acids. Germline assignment: CDR1 SGDLS and CDR2 YYNGEE. This chain's CDR3 is CASSPSFTDTQYF. CDR3 bases: TGTGCCAGCAGCCCCTCCTTCACAGATACGCAGTATTTT.

J is TRBJ1-2 and V is TRBV5-1, with 8 bases matching TRBD1. From germline, CDR1 is SGHRS and CDR2 YFSETQ. The CDR3 contains 15 residues. V lost 4 bases, J lost 4 bases, and 9 bases stayed unmatched. CDR3 region: CASSMDRARSYGYTF. In nucleotides, the CDR3 is TGCGCCAGCAGCATGGACAGGGCCAGGAGCTATGGCTACACCTTC.

The chain uses TRBV4-1 and TRBJ1-3; unclear D gene. The CDR3 runs 17 residues. Germline CDR1 reads MGHRA; CDR2 reads YSYEKL. The germline V and J ends were trimmed by 0 bases and 0 bases, with 12 bases remaining between them. The CDR3 nucleotides read TGCGCCAGCAGCCAAGAGTCGAGACTGCTCTCTGGAAACACCATATATTTT. It encodes CASSQESRLLSGNTIYF.

V is TRBV12-5 and J is TRBJ2-7; no definite D call. V lost 6 bases and J lost 6, with 15 bases in between. The CDR3 runs to 13 residues. Looked up from germline, CDR1 is LGHNT and CDR2 is FRNRAP. The CDR3 DNA reads TGTGCTAGTGGCCCCTGGCCCCCTGGCGAGCAGTACTTC. This codes for CASGPWPPGEQYF.

The chain couples TRBV29-1 to TRBJ2-3; 8 nucleotides align to TRBD1. Germline assignment: CDR1 SQVTM and CDR2 ANQGSEA. Losses at the gene ends were 6 bases for V and 1 base for J; bases not matched to a gene: 3. The CDR3 covers 13 residues. The CDR3 region has the DNA TGCAGCGTGGTGGACAGGGGCACAGATACGCAGTATTTT. It encodes CSVVDRGTDTQYF.

The chain joins TRBV7-2 to TRBJ1-6; D remains ambiguous. The CDR3 runs to 13 residues. Germline CDR1 SGHTA, CDR2 FQGNSA. Trimming pared 6 bases from V and 11 bases from J, leaving 14 bases between. The CDR3 reads CASSPTNVAPLHF. In DNA, the CDR3 is TGTGCCAGCAGTCCCACCAACGTTGCACCCCTCCACTTT.

This clone was seen more than once but under ten times. The chain joins TRBV5-1 to TRBJ1-2, with D unclear. Germline CDR1 SGHRS, CDR2 YFSETQ. Between the trimmed V and J ends, which lost 0 bases and 0 bases, there was a span of 9 bases. The CDR3 extends over 15 amino acids. This CDR3 is CASSLDDGSNYGYTF. CDR3 sequence (DNA): TGCGCCAGCAGCTTGGATGACGGCTCTAACTATGGCTACACCTTC.

This clone came up a few times. J is TRBJ2-5 and V is TRBV15; D gene unclear. This CDR3 comprises 14 residues. CDR1 is LNHNV, CDR2 YYDKDF, per germline (reference sequence). The V end was cut by 1 base, the J end by 4 bases, with 10 bases between. The CDR3 is CATSRAATPETQYF. The CDR3 region has the DNA TGTGCCACCAGCAGAGCAGCAACTCCAGAGACCCAGTACTTC.

The gene calls are TRBV2 and TRBJ1-5; TRBD1 matches at 8 bases. V lost 6 bases and J lost 4; bases outside the gene matches: 5. Per the germline V gene, CDR1 is SNHLY and CDR2 is FYNNEI. The CDR3 is made up of 14 amino acids. The CDR3 bases are TGTGCCAGCAGGGCGGACAGGGCGAATCAGCCCCAGCATTTT. Its protein is CASRADRANQPQHF.

This sequence joins TRBV18 and TRBJ1-5; D gene unclear. V gave up 5 bases and J gave up 3 bases, with 17 bases separating them. CDR3 length: 16 amino acids. Germline values: CDR1 KGHSH, CDR2 LQKENI. The CDR3 reads CASSAEHGLVNQPQHF. CDR3 coding DNA: TGTGCCAGCTCAGCTGAACACGGGTTAGTCAATCAGCCCCAGCATTTT.

The chain joins TRBV7-9 to TRBJ2-2; the D gene is possibly TRBD1 (6 bases). V lost 3 bases and J lost 2, with 10 bases in between. Germline values: CDR1 SEHNR, CDR2 FQNEAQ (reference sequence). The CDR3 length is 15 residues. The CDR3 DNA sequence: TGTGCCAGCAGCTTCAGGACAGACAACACCGGGGAGCTGTTTTTT. Its protein product is CASSFRTDNTGELFF.

This chain's CDR3 is CASSFSGGGFEQYF. The CDR3 coding sequence is TGTGCCAGCAGCTTTAGCGGGGGGGGGTTCGAGCAGTACTTC. V usage is TRBV5-8 and J usage is TRBJ2-7, with 11 bases that match TRBD2. The CDR3 is 14 amino acids. The junction had 4 bases not matched to a gene; V was cut back by 2 bases and J by 6 bases. The germline V gene has CDR1 SGHTS and CDR2 YDEGEE. The entire variable domain, with the rest obtained from reference TRBV5-8 and TRBJ2-7, is as follows: EAGVTQSPTHLIKTRGQQATLRCSPISGHTSVYWYQQALGLGLQFLLWYDEGEERNRGNFPPRFSGRQFPNYSSELNVNALELEDSALYLCASSFSGGGFEQYFGPGTRLTVT.